This T cell receptor beta chain came from a study of blood T cell repertoires in COVID-19. Study at large: The United States, Italy and Spain provided the acute and convalescent COVID-19 samples. In each case, the material was cDNA or gDNA derived from T cells, B-cell-depleted T cells, or PBMCs.

About this clone: Other DNA sequences in the same sample also yield this CDR3.

Germline CDR1 and CDR2: ENHRY and SYGVKD. Germline trimming cut 8 bases from V and 0 bases from J; bases unmatched to any gene: 5. The CDR3 covers 15 residues. As originally analysed: Quantification of nucleated cells was approximated via reference gene primer amplification. The method was immunoSEQ multiplex PCR; TCRdb's version includes in-frame clones alone and lacks a portion of them. The D gene and trimming were derived from the DNA, and the V and J assignments and clone size from that table. The sample has about 200,000 clones; 75% to 85% are singletons. The rearrangement links TRBV10-3 to TRBJ2-2; TRBD1 matches 8 bases. Input material: peripheral blood. The clonotype originates from a man aged 55 to 70 with acute or convalescent COVID-19. CDR3 in amino acids: CAIRRGLSNTGELFF. The DNA of the CDR3 is TGTGCCATCCGCAGGGGGCTATCGAACACCGGGGAGCTGTTTTTT.